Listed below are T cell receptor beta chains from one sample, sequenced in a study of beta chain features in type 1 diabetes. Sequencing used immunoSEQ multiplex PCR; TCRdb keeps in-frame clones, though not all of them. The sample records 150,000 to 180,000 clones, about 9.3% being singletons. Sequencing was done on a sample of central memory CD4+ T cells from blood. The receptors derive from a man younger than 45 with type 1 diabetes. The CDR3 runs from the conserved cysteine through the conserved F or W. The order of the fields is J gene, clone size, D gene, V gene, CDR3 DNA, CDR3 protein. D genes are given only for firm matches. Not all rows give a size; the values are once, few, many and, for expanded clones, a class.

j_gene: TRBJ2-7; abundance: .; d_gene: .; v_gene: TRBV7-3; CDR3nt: TGTGCCAGCAGTTTAGGGCGGGACCGCTACGAGCAGTACTTC; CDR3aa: CASSLGRDRYEQYF
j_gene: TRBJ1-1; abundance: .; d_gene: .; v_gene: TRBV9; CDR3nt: TGTGCCAGCAGGTTAATGAACACTGAAGCTTTCTTT; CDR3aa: CASRLMNTEAFF
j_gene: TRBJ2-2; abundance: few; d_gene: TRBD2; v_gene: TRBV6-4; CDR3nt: TGTGCCAGCAGAGGGACTAGCTTGGATGCCGGGGAGCTGTTTTTT; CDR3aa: CASRGTSLDAGELFF
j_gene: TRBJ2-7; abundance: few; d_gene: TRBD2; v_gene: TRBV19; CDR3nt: TGTGCCAGTAGTAATTATGCGGGAGGGGACTACGAGCAGTACTTC; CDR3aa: CASSNYAGGDYEQYF
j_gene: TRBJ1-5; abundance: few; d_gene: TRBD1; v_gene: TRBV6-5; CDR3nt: TGTGCCAGCAGCCGGACAGGGGGCGACCAGCCCCAGCATTTT; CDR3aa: CASSRTGGDQPQHF
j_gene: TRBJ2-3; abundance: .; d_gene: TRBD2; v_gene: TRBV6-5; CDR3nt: TGTGCCAGCAGTTCCAGCGGGAGGACAGATACGCAGTATTTT; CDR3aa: CASSSSGRTDTQYF
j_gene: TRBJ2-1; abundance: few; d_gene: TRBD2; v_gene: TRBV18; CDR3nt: TGTGCCAGCTCACCAGACACTAGCGGGGACAATGAGCAGTTCTTC; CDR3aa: CASSPDTSGDNEQFF
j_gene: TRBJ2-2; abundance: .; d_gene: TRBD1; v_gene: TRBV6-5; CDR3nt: TGTGCCAGCAGTCGGACAGGGGGAATCGCCGGGGAGCTGTTTTTT; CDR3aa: CASSRTGGIAGELFF
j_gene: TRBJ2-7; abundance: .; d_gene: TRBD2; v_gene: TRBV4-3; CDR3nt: TGCGCCAGCAGCCTAGACACTCTAGCGGGAGGCAGCGAGCAGTACTTC; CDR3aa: CASSLDTLAGGSEQYF
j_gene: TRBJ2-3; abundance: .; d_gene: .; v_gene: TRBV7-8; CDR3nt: TGTGCCCTAGGGGGTGGGGATCCGCAGTATTTT; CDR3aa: CALGGGDPQYF
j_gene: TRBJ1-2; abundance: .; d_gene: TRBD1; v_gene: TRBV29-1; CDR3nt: TGCAGCGTCAATCAACAGGGGAGTGGGAACTATGGCTACACCTTC; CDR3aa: CSVNQQGSGNYGYTF
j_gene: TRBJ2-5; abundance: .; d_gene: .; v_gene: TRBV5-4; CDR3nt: TGTGCCAGCAGCCGTTACAACCGTGAGACCCAGTACTTC; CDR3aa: CASSRYNRETQYF
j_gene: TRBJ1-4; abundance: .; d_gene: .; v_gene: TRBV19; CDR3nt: TGTGCCAGTAGTGATCGGGGGGGCGGCGATGAAAAACTGTTTTTT; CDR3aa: CASSDRGGGDEKLFF
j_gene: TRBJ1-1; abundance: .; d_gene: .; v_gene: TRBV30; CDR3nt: TGTGCCTGGGAGGAGGACGGAAGGACTGAAGCTTTCTTT; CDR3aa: CAWEEDGRTEAFF
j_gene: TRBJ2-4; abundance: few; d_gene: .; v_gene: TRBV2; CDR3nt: TGTGCCAGCAGTGAATCGGTACTTATAGCCAAAAACATTCAGTACTTC; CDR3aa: CASSESVLIAKNIQYF
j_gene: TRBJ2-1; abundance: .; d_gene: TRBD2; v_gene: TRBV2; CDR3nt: TGTGCCAGCAGTCCTGAAGCGGGAGTGAATGAGCAGTTCTTC; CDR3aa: CASSPEAGVNEQFF
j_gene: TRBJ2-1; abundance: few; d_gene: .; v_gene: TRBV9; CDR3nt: TGTGCCAGCAGCGTAGACACCAATGAGCAGTTCTTC; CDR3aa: CASSVDTNEQFF
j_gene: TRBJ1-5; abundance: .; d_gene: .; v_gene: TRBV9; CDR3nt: TGTGCCAGCAGCGTAGATGGGCAGGGCAATCAGCCCCAGCATTTT; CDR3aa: CASSVDGQGNQPQHF
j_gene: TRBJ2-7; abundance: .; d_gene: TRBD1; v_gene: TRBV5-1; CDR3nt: TGCGCCAGCAGCTTCGGGCTGGGACAGAACACCTACGAGCAGTACTTC; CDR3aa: CASSFGLGQNTYEQYF
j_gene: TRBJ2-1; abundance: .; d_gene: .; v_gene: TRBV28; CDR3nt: TGTGCCAGCTCTCCGCGGCCCCTCTACAATGAGCAGTTCTTC; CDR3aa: CASSPRPLYNEQFF
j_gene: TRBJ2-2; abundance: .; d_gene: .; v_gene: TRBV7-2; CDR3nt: TGTGCCAGCAGCTCCCCTAGCAGGGGCGGGGAGCTGTTTTTT; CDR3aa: CASSSPSRGGELFF
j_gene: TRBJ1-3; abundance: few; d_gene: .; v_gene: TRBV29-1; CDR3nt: TGCAGCGCGGTAACTGGAAACACCATATATTTT; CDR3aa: CSAVTGNTIYF
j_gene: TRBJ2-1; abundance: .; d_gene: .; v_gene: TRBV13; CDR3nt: TGTGCCAGCAGCTCACTATTCCAGGGAATCCACAATGAGCAGTTCTTC; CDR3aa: CASSSLFQGIHNEQFF
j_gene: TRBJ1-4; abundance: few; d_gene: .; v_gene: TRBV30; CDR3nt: TGTGCCTGGAGTTTATATGAAAAACTGTTTTTT; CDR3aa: CAWSLYEKLFF
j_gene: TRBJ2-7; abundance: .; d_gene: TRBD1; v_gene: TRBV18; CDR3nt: TGTGCCAGCTCACCCGGGACAGGGGGCGCGGACGAGCAGTACTTC; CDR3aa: CASSPGTGGADEQYF
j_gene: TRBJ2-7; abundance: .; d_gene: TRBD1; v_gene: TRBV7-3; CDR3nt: TGTGCCAGCAGCTCGGGACAGGACGAGCAGTACTTC; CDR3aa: CASSSGQDEQYF
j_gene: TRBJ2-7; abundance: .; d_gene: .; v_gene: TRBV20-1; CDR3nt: TGCAGTGCTGGCAAAATTACGGAGCAGTACTTC; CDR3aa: CSAGKITEQYF
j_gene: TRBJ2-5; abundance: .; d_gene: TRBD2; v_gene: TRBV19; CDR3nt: TGTGCCAGTAGTAAACTAGCGCAAGAGACCCAGTACTTC; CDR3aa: CASSKLAQETQYF
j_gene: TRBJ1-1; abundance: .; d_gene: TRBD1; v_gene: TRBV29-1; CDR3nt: TGCAGCGTCCGGACAGGCAGTCATATGCACACTGAAGCTTTCTTT; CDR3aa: CSVRTGSHMHTEAFF
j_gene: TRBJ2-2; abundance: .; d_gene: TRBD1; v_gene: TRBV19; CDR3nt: TGTGCCAGTACCAGGACAGGGAACACCGGGGAGCTGTTTTTT; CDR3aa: CASTRTGNTGELFF
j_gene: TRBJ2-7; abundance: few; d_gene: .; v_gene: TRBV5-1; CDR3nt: TGCGCCAGCAGAGGGGAAGGGGACGAGCAGTACTTC; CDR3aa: CASRGEGDEQYF
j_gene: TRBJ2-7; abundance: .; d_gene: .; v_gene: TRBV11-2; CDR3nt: TGTGCCAGCAGCTTAGATACGGCGCAGGGTGCCGGCTACGAGCAGTACTTC; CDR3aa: CASSLDTAQGAGYEQYF
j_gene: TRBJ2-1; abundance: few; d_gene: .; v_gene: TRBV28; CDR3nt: TGTGCCAGCACCTCCCCCGTGGGGGGAGCAAATGAGCAGTTCTTC; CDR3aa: CASTSPVGGANEQFF
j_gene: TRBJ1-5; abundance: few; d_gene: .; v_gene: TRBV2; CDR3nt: TGTGCCAGCAACACACAGGGTTATCGTCAGCCCCAGCATTTT; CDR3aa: CASNTQGYRQPQHF
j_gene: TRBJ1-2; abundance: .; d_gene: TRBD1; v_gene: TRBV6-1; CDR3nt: TGTGCCAGCAGTGAGCAAGAGGGGGCTAGAGGGGGCTACACCTTC; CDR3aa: CASSEQEGARGGYTF
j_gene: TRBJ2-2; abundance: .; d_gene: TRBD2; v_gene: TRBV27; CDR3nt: TGTGCCAGCAGACAAACTAGCGTCCTCGGGGAGCTGTTTTTT; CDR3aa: CASRQTSVLGELFF
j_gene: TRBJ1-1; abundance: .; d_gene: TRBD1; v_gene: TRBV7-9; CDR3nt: TGTGCCAGCACCTCCGGGACAGCGAACACTGAAGCTTTCTTT; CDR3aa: CASTSGTANTEAFF
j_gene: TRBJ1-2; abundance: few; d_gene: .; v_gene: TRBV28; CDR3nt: TGTGCCAGCAGTTTGACAGGTCCTATTCGTTTGAGCTACACCTTC; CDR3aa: CASSLTGPIRLSYTF
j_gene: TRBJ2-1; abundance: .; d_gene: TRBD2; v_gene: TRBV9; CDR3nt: TGTGCCAGCAGCGTCTTAGCGGGAGGGCCCTATTTGAGCGATGAGCAGTTCTTC; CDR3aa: CASSVLAGGPYLSDEQFF
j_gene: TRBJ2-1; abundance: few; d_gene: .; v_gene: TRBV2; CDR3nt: TGTGCCAGCAGTGAAGGGAGGGCTGCCTCGAGCTCCTACAATGAGCAGTTCTTC; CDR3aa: CASSEGRAASSSYNEQFF
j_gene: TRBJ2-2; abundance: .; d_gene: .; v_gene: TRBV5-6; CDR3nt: TGTGCCAGCAGCTCAATACAAGTCGGGGAGCTGTTTTTT; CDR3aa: CASSSIQVGELFF
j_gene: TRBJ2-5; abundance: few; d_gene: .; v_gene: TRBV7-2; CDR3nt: TGTGCCAGCAGCTCGGACAGTCAAGAGACCCAGTACTTC; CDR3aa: CASSSDSQETQYF
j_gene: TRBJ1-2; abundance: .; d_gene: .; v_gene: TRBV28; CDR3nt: TGTGCCAGCAGTTTAGGGAGGCTCGGGGGCTATGGCTACACCTTC; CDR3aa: CASSLGRLGGYGYTF
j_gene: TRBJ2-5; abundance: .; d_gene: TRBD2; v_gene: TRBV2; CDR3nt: TGTGCCAGCGGGTGGCGGGGGCAAGAGACCCAGTACTTC; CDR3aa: CASGWRGQETQYF
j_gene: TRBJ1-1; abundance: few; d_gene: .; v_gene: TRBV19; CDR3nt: TGTGCCAGTAGTCTCTACAGGGCCACTGAAGCTTTCTTT; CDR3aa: CASSLYRATEAFF
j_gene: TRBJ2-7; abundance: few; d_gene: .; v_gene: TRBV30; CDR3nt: TGTGCCTGGAGAAGCGAGCTCCCCTCCTACGAGCAGTACTTC; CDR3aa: CAWRSELPSYEQYF
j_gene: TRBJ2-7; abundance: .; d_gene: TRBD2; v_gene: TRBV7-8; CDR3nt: TGTGCCAGCAGCCCCGCCCCCGGGAGGCCCAACGAGCAGTACTTC; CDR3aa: CASSPAPGRPNEQYF
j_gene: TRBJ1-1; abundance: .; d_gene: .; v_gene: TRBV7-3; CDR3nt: TGTGCCAGCAGCTTCTCTCGGAACACTGAAGCTTTCTTT; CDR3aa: CASSFSRNTEAFF
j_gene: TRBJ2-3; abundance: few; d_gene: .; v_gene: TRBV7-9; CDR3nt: TGTGCCAGCAGCCCGGGCCGAGGGGGTACGCAGTATTTT; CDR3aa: CASSPGRGGTQYF
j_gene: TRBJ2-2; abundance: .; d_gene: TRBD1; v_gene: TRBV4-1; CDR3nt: TGCGCCAGCAGCCAAGATAGGCAGGGGGATTTCTCGGGCACCGGGGAGCTGTTTTTT; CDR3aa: CASSQDRQGDFSGTGELFF
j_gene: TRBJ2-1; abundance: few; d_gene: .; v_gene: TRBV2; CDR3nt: TGTGCCAGCATGAGGGGGTACAATGAGCAGTTCTTC; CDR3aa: CASMRGYNEQFF
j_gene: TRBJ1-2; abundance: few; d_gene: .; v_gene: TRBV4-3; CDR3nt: TGCGCCAGCAGCCAAGAGACAGCTTATGGCTACACCTTC; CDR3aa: CASSQETAYGYTF
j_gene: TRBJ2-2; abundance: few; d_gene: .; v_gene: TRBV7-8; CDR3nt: TGTGCCAGCAGCTCCCAAGCGATTCCCGGGGAGCTGTTTTTT; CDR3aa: CASSSQAIPGELFF